This T cell receptor (beta chain) is drawn from a study of Graves' ophthalmopathy and Graves' hyperthyroidism. TCR beta CDR3 regions were amplified from RNA transcripts. Investigators did first-round RT-PCR with HTBI primers, then second-round multiplex PCR. Each CDR3 protein is one row after TCRdb ran MiXCR on the multiplex PCR reads. The sample has around 400,000 distinct CDR3 sequences, around 20% seen once. Trimming removed 6 bases at V and 8 bases at J, with 13 bases between. This CDR3 has 12 residues. Many counts were recorded for this clonotype. This TCR was recovered from a woman aged 18-30 years with stable Graves' hyperthyroidism. The specimen was peripheral blood. V usage is TRBV12-3 or TRBV12-4 and J usage is TRBJ1-1; D not resolved. CDR3 sequence (DNA): TGTGCCAGCAGCCACCCGGCGGGGGAAGCTTTCTTT. It specifies CASSHPAGEAFF.